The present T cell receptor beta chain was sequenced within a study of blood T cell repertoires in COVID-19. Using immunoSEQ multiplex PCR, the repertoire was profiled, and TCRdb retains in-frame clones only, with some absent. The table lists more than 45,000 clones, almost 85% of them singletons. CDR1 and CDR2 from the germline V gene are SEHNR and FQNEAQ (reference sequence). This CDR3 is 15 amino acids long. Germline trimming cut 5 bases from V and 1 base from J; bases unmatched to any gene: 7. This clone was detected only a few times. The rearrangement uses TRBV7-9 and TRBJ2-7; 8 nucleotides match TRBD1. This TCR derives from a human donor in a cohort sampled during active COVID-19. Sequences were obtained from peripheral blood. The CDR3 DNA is TGTGCCAGCAGCCTTGGGACAGGAAAATCCTACGAGCAGTACTTC. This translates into CASSLGTGKSYEQYF.